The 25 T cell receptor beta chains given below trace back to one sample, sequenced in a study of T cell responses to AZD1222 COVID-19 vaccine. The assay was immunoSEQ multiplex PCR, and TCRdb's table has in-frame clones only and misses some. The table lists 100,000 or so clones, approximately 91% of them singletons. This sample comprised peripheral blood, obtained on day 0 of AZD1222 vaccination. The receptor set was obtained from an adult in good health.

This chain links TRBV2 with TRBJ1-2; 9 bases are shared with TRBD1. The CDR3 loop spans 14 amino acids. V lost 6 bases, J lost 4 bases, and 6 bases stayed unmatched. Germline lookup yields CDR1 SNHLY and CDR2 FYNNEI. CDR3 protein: CASRGWGQGYGYTF. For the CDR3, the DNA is TGTGCCAGCAGGGGATGGGGACAGGGCTATGGCTACACCTTC.

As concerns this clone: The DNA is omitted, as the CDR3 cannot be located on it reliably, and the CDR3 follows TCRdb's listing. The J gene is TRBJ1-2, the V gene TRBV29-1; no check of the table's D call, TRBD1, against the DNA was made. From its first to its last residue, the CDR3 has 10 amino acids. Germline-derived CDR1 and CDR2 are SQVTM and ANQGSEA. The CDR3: CSVGTGSGTF.

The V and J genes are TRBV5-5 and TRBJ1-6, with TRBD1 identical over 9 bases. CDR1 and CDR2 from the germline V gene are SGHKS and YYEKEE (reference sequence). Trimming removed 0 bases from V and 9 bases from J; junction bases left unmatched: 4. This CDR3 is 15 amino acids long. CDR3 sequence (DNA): TGTGCCAGCAGCTTGGGGGACAGGGTCGGTTCACCCCTCCACTTT. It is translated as CASSLGDRVGSPLHF. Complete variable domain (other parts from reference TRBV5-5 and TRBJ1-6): DAGVTQSPTHLIKTRGQQVTLRCSPISGHKSVSWYQQVLGQGPQFIFQYYEKEERGRGNFPDRFSARQFPNYSSELNVNALLLGDSALYLCASSLGDRVGSPLHFGNGTRLTVT.

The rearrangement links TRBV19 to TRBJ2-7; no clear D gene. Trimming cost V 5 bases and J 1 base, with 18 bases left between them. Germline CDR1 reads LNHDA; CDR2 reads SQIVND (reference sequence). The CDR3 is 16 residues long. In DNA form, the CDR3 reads TGTGCCAGTAGTTCCACCCTGGACGGGTCGTCCTACGAGCAGTACTTC. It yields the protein CASSSTLDGSSYEQYF.

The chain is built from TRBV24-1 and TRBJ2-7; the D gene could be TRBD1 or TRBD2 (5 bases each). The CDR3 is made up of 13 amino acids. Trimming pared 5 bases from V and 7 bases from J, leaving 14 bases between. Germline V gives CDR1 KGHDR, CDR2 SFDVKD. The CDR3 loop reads CATSAAGSGEQYF. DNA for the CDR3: TGTGCCACCAGTGCGGCAGGGTCGGGGGAGCAGTACTTC.

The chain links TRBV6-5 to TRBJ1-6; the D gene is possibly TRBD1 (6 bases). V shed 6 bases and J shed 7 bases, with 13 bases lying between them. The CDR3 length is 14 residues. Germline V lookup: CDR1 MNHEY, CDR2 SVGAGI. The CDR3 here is CASRQGSENSPLHF. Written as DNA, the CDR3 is TGTGCCAGCAGACAGGGATCAGAAAATTCACCCCTCCACTTT.

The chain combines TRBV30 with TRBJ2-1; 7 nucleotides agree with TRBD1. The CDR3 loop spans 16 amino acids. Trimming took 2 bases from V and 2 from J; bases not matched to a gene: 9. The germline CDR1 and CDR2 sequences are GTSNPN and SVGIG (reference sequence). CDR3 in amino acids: CAWSPTGRGTYNEQFF. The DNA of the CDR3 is TGTGCCTGGAGTCCCACGGGCAGGGGGACCTACAATGAGCAGTTCTTC.

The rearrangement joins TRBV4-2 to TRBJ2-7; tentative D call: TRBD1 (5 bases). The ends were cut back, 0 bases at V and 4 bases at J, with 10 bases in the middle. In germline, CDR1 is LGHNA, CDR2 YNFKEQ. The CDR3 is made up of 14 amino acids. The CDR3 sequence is CASSQDRQSYEQYF. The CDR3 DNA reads TGTGCCAGCAGCCAAGATAGACAGAGTTACGAGCAGTACTTC.

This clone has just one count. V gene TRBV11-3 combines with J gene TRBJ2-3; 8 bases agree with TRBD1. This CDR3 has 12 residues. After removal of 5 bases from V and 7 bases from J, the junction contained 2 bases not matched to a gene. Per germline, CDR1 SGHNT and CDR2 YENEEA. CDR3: CASSGTGNTQYF. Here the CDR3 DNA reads TGTGCCAGCAGCGGGACAGGCAATACGCAGTATTTT.

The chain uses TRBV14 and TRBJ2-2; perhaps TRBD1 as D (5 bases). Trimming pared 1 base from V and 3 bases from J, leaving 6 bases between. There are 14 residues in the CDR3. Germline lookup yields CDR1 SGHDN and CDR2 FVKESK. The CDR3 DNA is TGTGCCAGCAGCCAAGGACAGTACACCGGGGAGCTGTTTTTT. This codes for CASSQGQYTGELFF.

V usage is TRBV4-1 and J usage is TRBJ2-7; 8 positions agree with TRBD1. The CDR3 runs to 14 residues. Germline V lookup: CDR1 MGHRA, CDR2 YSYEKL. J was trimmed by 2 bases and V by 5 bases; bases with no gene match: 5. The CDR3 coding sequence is TGCGCCAGCAGCTCCGGGACAGGAACCTACGAGCAGTACTTC. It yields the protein CASSSGTGTYEQYF.

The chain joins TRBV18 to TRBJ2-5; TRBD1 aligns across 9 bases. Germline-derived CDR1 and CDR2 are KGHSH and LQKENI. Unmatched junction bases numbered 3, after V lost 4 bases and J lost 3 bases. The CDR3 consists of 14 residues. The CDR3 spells CASSQRTGEETQYF. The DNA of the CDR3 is TGTGCCAGCTCACAGCGGACAGGGGAAGAGACCCAGTACTTC.

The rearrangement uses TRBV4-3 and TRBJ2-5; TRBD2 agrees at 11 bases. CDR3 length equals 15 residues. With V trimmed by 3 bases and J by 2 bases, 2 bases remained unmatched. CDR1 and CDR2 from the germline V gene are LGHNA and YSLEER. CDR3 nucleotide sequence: TGCGCCAGCAGCCAGGGGACTAGCGGTCAAGAGACCCAGTACTTC. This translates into CASSQGTSGQETQYF.

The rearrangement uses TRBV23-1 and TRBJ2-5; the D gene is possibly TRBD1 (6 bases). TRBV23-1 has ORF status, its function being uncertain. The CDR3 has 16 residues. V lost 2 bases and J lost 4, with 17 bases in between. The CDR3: CASSQPRGTGRETQYF. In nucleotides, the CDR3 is TGCGCCAGCAGTCAACCTCGGGGTACAGGGAGAGAGACCCAGTACTTC.

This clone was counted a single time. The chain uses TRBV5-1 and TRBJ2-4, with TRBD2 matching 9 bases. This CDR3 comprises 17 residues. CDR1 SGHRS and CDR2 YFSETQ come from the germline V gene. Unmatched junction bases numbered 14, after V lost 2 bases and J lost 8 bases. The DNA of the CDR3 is TGCGCCAGCAGCTTAAGAGCGGGGGGAGGGACTAGCTACATTCAGTACTTC. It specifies CASSLRAGGGTSYIQYF.

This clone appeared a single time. The CDR3 spells CASSLGGGQPQHF. The CDR3 DNA sequence: TGCGCCAGCAGCCTGGGGGGCGGTCAGCCCCAGCATTTT. This chain connects TRBV4-3 to TRBJ1-5; weak D call: TRBD1 (6 bases). Looked up from germline, CDR1 is LGHNA and CDR2 is YSLEER. V lost 4 bases and J 6 bases, leaving 10 bases between the germline ends. The CDR3 loop spans 13 amino acids.

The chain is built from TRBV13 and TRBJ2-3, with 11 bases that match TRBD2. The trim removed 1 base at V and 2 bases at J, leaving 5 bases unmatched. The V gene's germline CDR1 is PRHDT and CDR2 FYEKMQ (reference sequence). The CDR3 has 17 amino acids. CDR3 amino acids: CASSLEASGGLTDTQYF. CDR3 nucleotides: TGTGCCAGCAGCTTAGAGGCTAGCGGGGGGCTCACAGATACGCAGTATTTT.

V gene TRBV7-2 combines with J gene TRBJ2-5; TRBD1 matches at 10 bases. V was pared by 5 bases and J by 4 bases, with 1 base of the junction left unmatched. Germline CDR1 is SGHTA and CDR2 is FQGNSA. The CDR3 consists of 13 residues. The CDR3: CASSRDRGETQYF. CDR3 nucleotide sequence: TGTGCCAGCAGCCGGGACAGGGGAGAGACCCAGTACTTC.

This CDR3 reads CASSRAGSRDYEQYF. The DNA of the CDR3 is TGTGCCAGCAGCCGCGCAGGGAGTAGGGACTACGAGCAGTACTTC. The chain carries TRBV6-2 or TRBV6-3 and TRBJ2-7; D possibly matches TRBD1 or TRBD2 (5 bases each). Trimming removed 6 bases from V and 3 bases from J, with 18 bases in between. CDR1 and CDR2 from the germline V gene are MNHEY and SVGEGT. This CDR3 has 15 residues.

The CDR3 nucleotides read TGTGCCTGGAGCAGAAGGAGGGGGGCGAACACTGAAGCTTTCTTT. Its translation is CAWSRRRGANTEAFF. V usage is TRBV30 and J usage is TRBJ1-1; TRBD1 might be the D (6 bases). This CDR3 is built from 15 residues. The germline V gene encodes CDR1 GTSNPN and CDR2 SVGIG (reference sequence). Trimming stripped 3 bases from V and 1 base from J, with 15 bases between. Together with reference TRBV30 and TRBJ1-1, the CDR3 gives the full variable domain: SQTIHQWPATLVQPVGSPLSLECTVEGTSNPNLYWYRQAAGRGLQLLFYSVGIGQISSEVPQNLSASRPQDRQFILSSKKLLLSDSGFYLCAWSRRRGANTEAFFGQGTRLTVV.

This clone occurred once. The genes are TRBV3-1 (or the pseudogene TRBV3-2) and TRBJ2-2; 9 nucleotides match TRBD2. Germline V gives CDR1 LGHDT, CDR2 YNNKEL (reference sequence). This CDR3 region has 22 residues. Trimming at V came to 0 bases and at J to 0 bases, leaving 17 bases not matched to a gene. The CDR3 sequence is CASSQDRDWASGESANTGELFF. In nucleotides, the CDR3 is TGTGCCAGCAGCCAAGATAGGGACTGGGCTAGCGGGGAGAGCGCGAACACCGGGGAGCTGTTTTTT.

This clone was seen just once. The CDR3 sequence is CASSLRVAGDGANVLTF. In DNA, the CDR3 is TGTGCCAGCAGCTTAAGGGTGGCGGGAGACGGGGCCAACGTCCTGACTTTC. The chain employs TRBV7-3 and TRBJ2-6; TRBD2 aligns across 7 bases. The germline V gene has CDR1 SGHTA and CDR2 FQGTGA. The trim removed 1 base at V and 4 bases at J, leaving 7 bases unmatched. CDR3 length: 17 residues. Filled out from reference TRBV7-3 and TRBJ2-6, the complete variable domain reads GAGVSQTPSNKVTEKGKYVELRCDPISGHTALYWYRQSLGQGPEFLIYFQGTGAADDSGLPNDRFFAVRPEGSVSTLKIQRTERGDSAVYLCASSLRVAGDGANVLTFGAGSRLTVL.

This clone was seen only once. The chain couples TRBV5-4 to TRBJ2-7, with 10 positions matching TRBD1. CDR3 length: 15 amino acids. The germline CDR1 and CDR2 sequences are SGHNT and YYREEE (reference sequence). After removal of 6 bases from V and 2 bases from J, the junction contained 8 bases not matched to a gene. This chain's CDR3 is CASTPNGQGAYEQYF. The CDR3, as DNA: TGTGCCAGCACCCCTAACGGACAGGGGGCCTACGAGCAGTACTTC. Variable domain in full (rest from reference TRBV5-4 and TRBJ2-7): ETGVTQSPTHLIKTRGQQVTLRCSSQSGHNTVSWYQQALGQGPQFIFQYYREEENGRGNFPPRFSGLQFPNYSSELNVNALELDDSALYLCASTPNGQGAYEQYFGPGTRLTVT.

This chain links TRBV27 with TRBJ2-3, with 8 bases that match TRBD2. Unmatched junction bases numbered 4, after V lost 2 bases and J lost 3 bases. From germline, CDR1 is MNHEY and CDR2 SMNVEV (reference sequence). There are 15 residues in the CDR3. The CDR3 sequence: CASSLLGGGTDTQYF. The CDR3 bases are TGTGCCAGCAGTTTACTCGGGGGGGGAACAGATACGCAGTATTTT.

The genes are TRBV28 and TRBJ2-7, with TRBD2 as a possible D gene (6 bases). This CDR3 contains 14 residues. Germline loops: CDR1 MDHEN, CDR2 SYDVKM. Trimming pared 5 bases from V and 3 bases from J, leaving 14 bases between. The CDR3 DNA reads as TGTGCCAGCAGTGCGGGACGATACCACTACGAGCAGTACTTC. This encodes CASSAGRYHYEQYF.